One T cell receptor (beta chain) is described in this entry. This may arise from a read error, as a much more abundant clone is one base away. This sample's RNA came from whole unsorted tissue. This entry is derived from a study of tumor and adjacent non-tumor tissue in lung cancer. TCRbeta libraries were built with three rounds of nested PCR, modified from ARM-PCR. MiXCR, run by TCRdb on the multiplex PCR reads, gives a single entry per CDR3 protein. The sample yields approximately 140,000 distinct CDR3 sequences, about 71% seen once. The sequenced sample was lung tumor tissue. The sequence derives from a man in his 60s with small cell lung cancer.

The CDR3 loop is CASSLAALSTEALF. The CDR3 DNA reads as TGTGCCAGCAGTTTGGCTGCCCTGAGCACTGAAGCTTTATTT. This chain connects TRBV12-3 or TRBV12-4 to TRBJ1-1; D ambiguous. The CDR3 runs to 14 residues.